Below, 14 T cell receptor beta chains from the same sample are listed, as sequenced in a study of OX40 agonist ivuxolimab in advanced cancers. Produced via immunoSEQ multiplex PCR; TCRdb's table is partial and in-frame only. The profile shows about 76,000 clones, 70% to 90% of them singletons. The specimen comprised CD4+ or CD8+ T cells sorted from blood, sampled in a trial of the OX40 agonist ivuxolimab. These receptors came from an adult with an advanced solid tumor such as melanoma, head and neck, liver or kidney cancer.

This clone was detected a few times. This chain joins TRBV9 and TRBJ2-5; the D is unclear. This CDR3 is 13 amino acids long. Germline V gene sequence: CDR1 SGDLS, CDR2 YYNGEE. V dropped 3 bases and J dropped 1 base, with 7 bases sitting between them. CDR3 in amino acids: CASSGRAQETQYF. CDR3 DNA: TGTGCCAGCAGCGGCAGAGCCCAAGAGACCCAGTACTTC.

This clone was counted only a few times. The chain couples TRBV27 to TRBJ2-1; D remains unclear. Trimming pared 2 bases from V and 5 bases from J, leaving 10 bases between. The germline V gene encodes CDR1 MNHEY and CDR2 SMNVEV (reference sequence). The CDR3 loop spans 14 amino acids. The CDR3: CASSLRPGNNEQFF. DNA for the CDR3: TGTGCCAGCAGTTTAAGACCCGGTAACAATGAGCAGTTCTTC.

This clone was seen a single time. An end of the junction differs from the germline gene, which may be a read error. Other DNA sequences in this specimen translate into the identical CDR3. The chain links TRBV29-1 to TRBJ2-6, with D perhaps matching TRBD1 (5 bases). Looked up from germline, CDR1 is SQVTM and CDR2 is ANQGSEA. CDR3 length: 16 residues. This chain's CDR3 is CSVDAAQNSGANVLTF. CDR3 coding DNA: TGCAGCGTTGACGCTGCCCAGAACTCTGGGGCCAACGTCCTAACTTTC.

The chain couples TRBV5-1 to TRBJ2-6; D is possibly TRBD1 (6 bases). Germline values: CDR1 SGHRS, CDR2 YFSETQ. With 3 bases removed from V and 1 base from J, the gap between germline ends came to 8 bases. The CDR3 runs to 15 residues. The CDR3, as DNA: TGCGCCAGCAGCTCACAGGGTTCTGGGGCCAACGTCCTGACTTTC. This gives the protein CASSSQGSGANVLTF.

The V and J genes are TRBV30 and TRBJ2-2; tentative D call: TRBD2 (6 bases). Germline lookup yields CDR1 GTSNPN and CDR2 SVGIG (reference sequence). This CDR3 has 14 residues. V was clipped by 7 bases and J by 7 bases, with 19 bases between them. The CDR3 DNA reads TGTGCCTCAACCGGGGGATCCTCGGGCGGGGAGCTGTTTTTT. As protein: CASTGGSSGGELFF.

The chain links TRBV29-1 to TRBJ2-3; D may match TRBD1 or TRBD2 (5 bases each). The CDR3 sequence is 15 residues long. Germline V gene lookup returns CDR1 SQVTM and CDR2 ANQGSEA. Trimming took off 2 bases at V and 6 bases at J, with 18 bases between the two ends. Here the CDR3 reads CSVEWKDKRADTQYF. CDR3 in DNA: TGCAGCGTTGAATGGAAGGACAAGAGGGCCGATACGCAGTATTTT.

The chain uses TRBV5-6 and TRBJ2-5, with TRBD2 matching 7 bases. Germline V gene sequence: CDR1 SGHDT, CDR2 YYEEEE. V dropped 4 bases and J dropped 3; count of bases not matched to a gene: 3. CDR3 size: 13 residues. Written as DNA, the CDR3 is TGTGCCAGCAGCAAACGGGGGGAAGAGACCCAGTACTTC. Translating it yields CASSKRGEETQYF.

The chain carries TRBV5-4 and TRBJ2-5; D is perhaps TRBD1 (9 bases). Germline values: CDR1 SGHNT, CDR2 YYREEE (reference sequence). The ends were cut back, 3 bases at V and 4 bases at J, with 16 bases in the middle. This CDR3 region has 15 residues. CDR3 bases: TGTGCCAGCAGCTCACAGGGGGCGGGGGGAGAGACCCAGTACTTC. Protein product: CASSSQGAGGETQYF.

The chain combines TRBV7-2 with TRBJ2-5, with 10 nucleotides matching TRBD2. V dropped 1 base and J dropped 5; count of bases not matched to a gene: 4. CDR1 is SGHTA, CDR2 FQGNSA, per germline. The CDR3 extends over 15 amino acids. The CDR3 is CASSLVAGGSETQYF. CDR3 sequence (DNA): TGTGCCAGCAGCTTAGTAGCGGGGGGCTCCGAGACCCAGTACTTC.

V is TRBV7-2 and J is TRBJ2-5; 8 positions match TRBD1. J lost 6 bases, V lost 4 bases, and 10 bases had no gene match. CDR1 and CDR2 (germline): SGHTA, FQGNSA. The CDR3 totals 15 residues. The DNA of the CDR3 is TGTGCCAGCAGCTACAACCACAGGGGGGCGAAGACCCAGTACTTC. Translated: CASSYNHRGAKTQYF.

For the CDR3, the DNA is TGTGCCAGTAGTATGCTGGGACAGGGATCCTACGAGCAGTACTTC. Protein: CASSMLGQGSYEQYF. The chain employs TRBV19 and TRBJ2-7, with TRBD1 identical over 9 bases. The V gene's germline CDR1 is LNHDA and CDR2 SQIVND (reference sequence). The CDR3 covers 15 residues. V shed 3 bases and J 1 base; nucleotides not matched to a gene: 4.

V gene TRBV2 combines with J gene TRBJ2-2, with a possible D match to TRBD1 (6 bases). CDR1 is SNHLY and CDR2 is FYNNEI in the germline V gene. The CDR3 runs to 15 residues. The ends were cut back, 4 bases at V and 6 bases at J, with 15 bases in the middle. The CDR3 sequence is CASSVSQGRSGELFF. The CDR3 bases are TGTGCCAGCAGTGTATCACAGGGTCGCTCCGGGGAGCTGTTTTTT.

The chain joins TRBV6-5 to TRBJ1-1, with TRBD1 matching over 9 bases. Germline V CDR1 and CDR2: MNHEY, SVGAGI. Losses at the gene ends were 6 bases for V and 3 bases for J; bases not matched to a gene: 2. The CDR3 totals 13 residues. DNA for the CDR3: TGTGCCAGCAGCTACAGGGGGCACACTGAAGCTTTCTTT. Its translation: CASSYRGHTEAFF.

V usage is TRBV5-8 and J usage is TRBJ1-3; 7 bases map to TRBD1. Germline CDR1 and CDR2: SGHTS and YDEGEE. This CDR3 spans 16 amino acids. The V and J ends lost 4 bases and 4 bases, in that order; junction bases with no gene match: 11. In DNA form, the CDR3 reads TGTGCCAGCAGCAATTACAGGGGAGTAGCCGGAAACACCATATATTTT. Residues: CASSNYRGVAGNTIYF.